The source of this TCR beta chain is a study of T cell responses to AZD1222 COVID-19 vaccine. Study findings and constraints: Breadth and depth of Spike-specific TCRs rose after two AZD1222 doses.

Sequenced by immunoSEQ multiplex PCR; TCRdb stores in-frame clones only, minus some. The sample gives about 200,000 clones, approximately 86% of which show up once; over 6% is in the top ten. In regard to this clone: Its antigen is still unknown.

Between the trimmed V and J ends, which lost 6 bases and 3 bases, there was a span of 9 bases. The CDR3 is made up of 13 amino acids. The origin of this receptor is an adult in good health. V and J are TRBV12-3 or TRBV12-4 and TRBJ1-3; D might be TRBD1 (5 bases). The sequenced sample was peripheral blood, obtained on day 0 of AZD1222 vaccination. The CDR3 protein is CASSPDSGNTIYF. The CDR3 DNA is TGTGCCAGCAGCCCAGACAGTGGAAACACCATATATTTT.